The clone carrying this T cell receptor (beta chain) was recorded at least ten times. Its specificity is unknown. The record originates from a study of identical twins. The study, taken as a whole, reports: It was cross-sectional statistical analysis, not following the same donors, that the conclusions relied on. Memory repertoires lacked the insertion deficit that abundant cord blood beta clonotypes showed.

A universal primer site came from template switching; cDNA carried unique molecular identifiers. TCRdb reprocessed the 5' RACE reads via MiXCR and lists one record per CDR3 protein. This sample has 1,800,000 or so distinct CDR3 sequences, with around 29% found just once. CDR1 is ENHRY, CDR2 SYGVKD, per germline. The CDR3 has 12 amino acids. V lost 6 bases to trimming and J lost 3 bases, with 9 bases between them. The gene calls are TRBV10-3 and TRBJ2-7; no firm D call. The sample consisted of cord blood. This receptor was obtained from a newborn girl in good health. Written as DNA, the CDR3 is TGTGCCATCAGGAACAACAGCTACGAGCAGTACTTC. Its translation: CAIRNNSYEQYF.